This entry lists 22 T cell receptor beta chains sequenced from one sample in a study of blood T cells in healthy people across ages. Sample-barcoded 5' priming and a J-beta primer mix drove a second PCR of about 7 to 11 cycles. TCRdb re-derived calls from the 5' RACE reads in MiXCR, one entry per CDR3 protein. The sample gives under 2,000,000 distinct CDR3 sequences, 49% of which show up once; approximately 2.1% is in the top ten. Sequenced sample: blood. The receptors were gathered from a middle-aged woman in good health.

This chain connects TRBV2 to TRBJ2-5; D might be TRBD1 (7 bases). Per the germline V gene, CDR1 is SNHLY and CDR2 is FYNNEI. V lost 8 bases and J 5 bases, leaving 18 bases between the germline ends. The CDR3 consists of 14 residues. In DNA, the CDR3 is TGTGCCAGCGGCCACAGGGGCGGAGGGGAGACCCAGTACTTC. Amino acid sequence: CASGHRGGGETQYF.

This clonotype was seen once. The V and J genes are TRBV20-1 and TRBJ2-1, with TRBD2 matching 7 bases. The V gene's germline CDR1 is DFQATT and CDR2 SNEGSKA (reference sequence). The CDR3 covers 12 residues. Trimming at V came to 6 bases and at J to 15 bases, leaving 14 bases not matched to a gene. In nucleotides, the CDR3 is TGCAGTGCCGAACCGAATCTAGCGGCCCTGTTCTTC. Its translation is CSAEPNLAALFF.

On this clonotype: At one end, the junction sequence differs from germline, possibly due to a read error. The chain links TRBV7-2 to TRBJ2-7; TRBD1 is a possible D gene (6 bases). The J call may be wrong; the DNA end is better matched by TRBJ2-5. Germline lookup yields CDR1 SGHTA and CDR2 FQGNSA. The length of the CDR3 is 14 residues. The CDR3 protein is CASSSTGKQVTQYF. The CDR3 DNA reads as TGTGCCAGCAGTTCAACAGGGAAGCAAGTGACCCAGTACTTC.

This CDR3 reads CASSSHSGYSGANVLTF. For the CDR3, the DNA is TGCGCCAGCAGCTCCCATTCAGGGTATTCGGGGGCCAACGTCCTGACTTTC. This chain connects TRBV5-1 to TRBJ2-6; tentative D call: TRBD1 (5 bases). CDR3 length equals 17 residues. CDR1 is SGHRS, CDR2 YFSETQ, per germline. Trimming pared 3 bases from V and 4 bases from J, leaving 17 bases between.

The chain uses TRBV14 and TRBJ1-6; 7 nucleotides agree with TRBD1. Germline CDR1 SGHDN, CDR2 FVKESK. V was clipped by 0 bases and J by 7 bases; unmatched bases: 9. This CDR3 region has 17 residues. The CDR3: CASSQDKFRQGNSPLHF. The CDR3 region has the DNA TGTGCCAGCAGCCAAGATAAATTCAGACAGGGAAATTCACCCCTCCACTTT.

J is TRBJ1-2 and V is TRBV20-1, with TRBD1 matching 10 bases. The CDR3 is made up of 14 amino acids. Germline lookup yields CDR1 DFQATT and CDR2 SNEGSKA (reference sequence). V was pared by 5 bases and J by 4 bases, with 7 bases of the junction left unmatched. The CDR3 spells CSAPRQGAGYGYTF. The CDR3 DNA reads TGCAGTGCTCCCCGACAGGGGGCAGGCTATGGCTACACCTTC.

The sample holds many counts of this clonotype. The gene calls are TRBV20-1 and TRBJ2-1, with 10 nucleotides matching TRBD2. The CDR3 is 17 residues long. Losses at the gene ends were 5 bases for V and 1 base for J; bases not matched to a gene: 11. The germline gives CDR1 DFQATT, CDR2 SNEGSKA (reference sequence). CDR3 coding DNA: TGCAGTGCTCCCCACCGACTAGCGGGTAAATCCTACAATGAGCAGTTCTTC. Its translation is CSAPHRLAGKSYNEQFF.

The DNA for the CDR3 is TGCAGTGCTAGAGATTTGAGGGACAATCAGCCCCAGCATTTT. The encoded protein is CSARDLRDNQPQHF. V usage is TRBV20-1 and J usage is TRBJ1-5; no definite D call. Trimming pared 0 bases from V and 3 bases from J, leaving 9 bases between. The CDR3 is 14 residues long. The germline CDR1 and CDR2 sequences are DFQATT and SNEGSKA (reference sequence).

This chain connects TRBV6-4 to TRBJ2-6; no clear D gene. Germline V gene data show CDR1 as MRHNA and CDR2 as SNTAGT. The CDR3 runs 15 residues. V was trimmed by 2 bases and J by 4 bases, leaving 9 bases between them. The CDR3 spells CASSDVARGANVLTF. The CDR3 DNA reads as TGTGCCAGCAGTGACGTGGCCCGGGGGGCCAACGTCCTGACTTTC.

The CDR3 DNA is TGCAGCGGGCGGGGGGCAGTAGATACGCAGTATTTT. Its translation: CSGRGAVDTQYF. J is TRBJ2-3 and V is TRBV29-1; 8 bases align to TRBD2. The CDR3 is 12 amino acids. The germline V gene has CDR1 SQVTM and CDR2 ANQGSEA. The J segment lost 5 bases and the V segment lost 7 bases, leaving 5 bases of the junction unmatched.

This clonotype has ten or more counts. J is TRBJ2-3 and V is TRBV29-1, with D hard to call. Trimming removed 8 bases from V and 0 bases from J, with 18 bases in between. CDR1 SQVTM and CDR2 ANQGSEA come from the germline V gene. The CDR3 is 15 amino acids. CDR3 sequence reads: CSSNAKGASTDTQYF. The CDR3 bases are TGCAGCTCAAACGCGAAGGGCGCTAGCACAGATACGCAGTATTTT.

The J gene is TRBJ2-3, the V gene TRBV6-5; no reliable D call. V lost 2 bases to trimming and J lost 6 bases, with 21 bases between them. Germline V lookup: CDR1 MNHEY, CDR2 SVGAGI. The CDR3 covers 17 residues. The CDR3 protein is CASSYSGRSTQVDTQYF. The DNA of the CDR3 is TGTGCCAGCAGTTACAGTGGCAGGAGCACCCAGGTTGATACGCAGTATTTT.

J is TRBJ2-7 and V is TRBV2, with D perhaps being TRBD1 or TRBD2 (5 bases each). Germline lookup yields CDR1 SNHLY and CDR2 FYNNEI. V was shortened by 8 bases and J by 4 bases, with 18 bases between the two germline ends. CDR3 length: 14 residues. In DNA, the CDR3 is TGTGCCAGCGGGGCCGGTTTAGGACTTTACGAGCAGTACTTC. Translation: CASGAGLGLYEQYF.

To note about this clonotype: Its ends do not fully match the called genes, so a read error is possible. J is TRBJ1-1 and V is TRBV9, with D unclear. Looked up from germline, CDR1 is SGDLS and CDR2 is YYNGEE. The CDR3 contains 13 residues. CDR3 sequence (DNA): TGTGCCAGCAGCGTATCCCTGAACACTGAAGTTTTCTTT. Translation gives CASSVSLNTEVFF.

This clonotype has a count of ten or more. The junction departs from the called germline gene at one end, perhaps through a read error. This chain connects TRBV5-1 to TRBJ2-5; the match to TRBD1 covers 7 bases. This CDR3 region has 14 residues. Germline V lookup: CDR1 SGHRS, CDR2 YFSETQ. The CDR3 nucleotides read TGTGCCAGCAGCCTAGGGGGCGCACAAGAGACCCAGTACTTC. It specifies CASSLGGAQETQYF.

The rearrangement joins TRBV29-1 to TRBJ2-3; D perhaps matches TRBD1 (6 bases). CDR1 is SQVTM, CDR2 ANQGSEA, per germline. The CDR3 extends over 13 amino acids. V was trimmed by 4 bases and J by 4 bases, leaving 12 bases between them. CDR3: CSVAPQGSDTQYF. The CDR3 region has the DNA TGCAGCGTTGCCCCACAGGGTTCAGATACGCAGTATTTT.

Here the CDR3 DNA reads TGTGCCACCAGTGAACCCGGGACAGGGAATGAGCAGTTCTTC. Translating it yields CATSEPGTGNEQFF. V and J are TRBV24-1 and TRBJ2-1; 9 bases agree with TRBD1. The ends lost 4 bases at V and 7 bases at J; junction bases unmatched: 4. Per germline, CDR1 KGHDR and CDR2 SFDVKD. There are 14 residues in the CDR3.

This rearrangement joins TRBV29-1 to TRBJ1-6; TRBD1 agrees at 9 bases. Trimming took 4 bases from V and 7 from J; bases not matched to a gene: 2. This CDR3 comprises 13 residues. Germline CDR1 reads SQVTM; CDR2 reads ANQGSEA. The CDR3 spells CSVGDRENSPLHF. The CDR3 region has the DNA TGCAGCGTTGGGGACAGGGAAAATTCACCCCTCCACTTT.

This clonotype was observed a handful of times. This chain uses TRBV20-1 with TRBJ1-5; tentatively, D is TRBD1 (6 bases). This CDR3 spans 14 amino acids. V gave up 4 bases and J gave up 2 bases, with 12 bases separating them. The V gene's germline CDR1 is DFQATT and CDR2 SNEGSKA (reference sequence). This CDR3 reads CSAIEGGGNQPQHF. CDR3 nucleotides: TGCAGTGCTATAGAGGGGGGAGGCAATCAGCCCCAGCATTTT.

This clonotype has only a few counts. This chain uses TRBV7-9 with TRBJ2-4; TRBD1 matches 9 bases. J gave up 13 bases and V 5 bases, and 15 bases lay outside the gene matches. This CDR3 contains 15 residues. The germline V gene encodes CDR1 SEHNR and CDR2 FQNEAQ (reference sequence). The CDR3 is CASSPVSGQGWEQYF. The CDR3 nucleotides are TGTGCCAGCAGCCCGGTGTCGGGACAGGGTTGGGAGCAGTACTTC.

This chain uses TRBV6-6 with TRBJ1-4, with unresolved D. V was trimmed by 6 bases and J by 8 bases, leaving 7 bases between them. The CDR3 length is 11 residues. Germline loops: CDR1 MNHNY, CDR2 SVGAGI (reference sequence). The CDR3 DNA reads as TGTGCCAGCAGCTCCCAAGAAAAACTGTTTTTT. This codes for CASSSQEKLFF.

This clonotype was seen a few times. J is TRBJ1-2 and V is TRBV12-3 or TRBV12-4; TRBD1 is a possible D gene (6 bases). Deletions cut 6 bases from V and 8 bases from J, with 13 bases between. The CDR3 consists of 12 residues. CDR3 protein: CASRQGFLGYTF. The CDR3 DNA is TGTGCCAGCAGACAGGGTTTTCTAGGCTACACCTTC.